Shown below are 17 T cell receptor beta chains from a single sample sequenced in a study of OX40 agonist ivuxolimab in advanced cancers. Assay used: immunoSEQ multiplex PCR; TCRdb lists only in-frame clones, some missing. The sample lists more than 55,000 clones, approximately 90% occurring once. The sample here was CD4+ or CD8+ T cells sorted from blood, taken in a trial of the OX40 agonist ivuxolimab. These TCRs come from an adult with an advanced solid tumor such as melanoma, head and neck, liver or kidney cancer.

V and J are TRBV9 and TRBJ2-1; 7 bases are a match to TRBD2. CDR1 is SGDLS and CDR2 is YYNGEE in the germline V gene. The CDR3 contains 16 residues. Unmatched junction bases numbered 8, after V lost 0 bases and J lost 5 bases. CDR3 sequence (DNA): TGTGCCAGCAGCGTAGCTCTGTCAGCGGGGAACAATGAGCAGTTCTTC. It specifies CASSVALSAGNNEQFF. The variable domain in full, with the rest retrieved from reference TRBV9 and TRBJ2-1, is DSGVTQTPKHLITATGQRVTLRCSPRSGDLSVYWYQQSLDQGLQFLIQYYNGEERAKGNILERFSAQQFPDLHSELNLSSLELGDSALYFCASSVALSAGNNEQFFGPGTRLTVL.

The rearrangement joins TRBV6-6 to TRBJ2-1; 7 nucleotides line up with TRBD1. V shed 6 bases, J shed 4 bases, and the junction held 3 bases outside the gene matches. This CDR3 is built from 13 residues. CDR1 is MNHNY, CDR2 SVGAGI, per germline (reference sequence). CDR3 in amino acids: CASRSQGYNEQFF. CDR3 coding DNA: TGTGCCAGCAGATCACAGGGGTACAATGAGCAGTTCTTC.

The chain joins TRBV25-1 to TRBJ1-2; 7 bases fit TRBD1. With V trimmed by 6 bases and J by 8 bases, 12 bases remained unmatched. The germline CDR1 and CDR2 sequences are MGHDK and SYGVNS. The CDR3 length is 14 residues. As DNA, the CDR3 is TGTGCCAGCAGGGGACGGGACAGTGCGAAGGGCTACACCTTC. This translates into CASRGRDSAKGYTF.

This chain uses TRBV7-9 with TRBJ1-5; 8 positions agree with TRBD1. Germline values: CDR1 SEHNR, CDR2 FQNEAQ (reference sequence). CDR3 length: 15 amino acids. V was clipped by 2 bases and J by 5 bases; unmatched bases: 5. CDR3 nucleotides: TGTGCCAGCAGCTTACAGGGGGCTTGGGATCAGCCCCAGCATTTT. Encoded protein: CASSLQGAWDQPQHF.

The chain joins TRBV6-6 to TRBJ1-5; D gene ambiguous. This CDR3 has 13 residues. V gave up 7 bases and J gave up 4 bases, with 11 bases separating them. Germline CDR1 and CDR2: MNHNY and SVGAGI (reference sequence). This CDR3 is CASKTGSNQPQHF. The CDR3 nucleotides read TGTGCCAGCAAAACGGGATCAAATCAGCCCCAGCATTTT.

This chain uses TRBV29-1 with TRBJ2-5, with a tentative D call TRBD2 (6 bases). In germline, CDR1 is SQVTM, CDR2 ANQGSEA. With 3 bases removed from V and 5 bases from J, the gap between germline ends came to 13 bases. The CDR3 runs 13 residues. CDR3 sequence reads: CSVDMGGEETQYF. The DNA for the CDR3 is TGCAGCGTTGACATGGGAGGAGAGGAGACCCAGTACTTC.

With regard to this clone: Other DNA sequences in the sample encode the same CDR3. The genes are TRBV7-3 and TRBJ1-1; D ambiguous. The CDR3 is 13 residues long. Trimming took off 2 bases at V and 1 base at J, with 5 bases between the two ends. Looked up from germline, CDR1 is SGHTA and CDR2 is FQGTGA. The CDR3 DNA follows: TGTGCCAGCAGCTTAGGACGGAACACTGAAGCTTTCTTT. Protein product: CASSLGRNTEAFF.

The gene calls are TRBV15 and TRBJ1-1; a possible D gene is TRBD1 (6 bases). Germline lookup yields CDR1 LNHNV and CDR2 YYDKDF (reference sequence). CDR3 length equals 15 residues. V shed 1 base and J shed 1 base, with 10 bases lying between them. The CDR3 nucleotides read TGTGCCACCAGCAGAGGGGGGGCAGGGAACACTGAAGCTTTCTTT. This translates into CATSRGGAGNTEAFF. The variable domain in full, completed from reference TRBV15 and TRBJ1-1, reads DAMVIQNPRYQVTQFGKPVTLSCSQTLNHNVMYWYQQKSSQAPKLLFHYYDKDFNNEADTPDNFQSRRPNTSFCFLDIRSPGLGDTAMYLCATSRGGAGNTEAFFGQGTRLTVV.

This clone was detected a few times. The CDR3 DNA reads as TGTGCCAGCAGCGTCGATGGAGAGGGGACCGGGGAGCTGTTTTTT. Translating it yields CASSVDGEGTGELFF. V usage is TRBV9 and J usage is TRBJ2-2, with D possibly being TRBD1 or TRBD2 (5 bases each). V lost 2 bases, J lost 5 bases, and 13 bases lay in between. From germline, CDR1 is SGDLS and CDR2 YYNGEE. The CDR3 is made up of 15 amino acids.

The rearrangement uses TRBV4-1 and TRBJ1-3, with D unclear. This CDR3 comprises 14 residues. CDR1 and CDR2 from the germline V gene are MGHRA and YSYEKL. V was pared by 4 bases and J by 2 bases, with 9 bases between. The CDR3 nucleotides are TGCGCCAGCAGCCCGGGTGGTACTGGAAACACCATATATTTT. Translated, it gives CASSPGGTGNTIYF.

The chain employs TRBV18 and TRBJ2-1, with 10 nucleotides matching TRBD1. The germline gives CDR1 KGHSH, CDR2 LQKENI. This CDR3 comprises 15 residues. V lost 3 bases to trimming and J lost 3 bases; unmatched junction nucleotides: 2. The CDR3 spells CASSPGQGIYNEQFF. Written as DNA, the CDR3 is TGTGCCAGCTCACCGGGACAGGGGATCTACAATGAGCAGTTCTTC. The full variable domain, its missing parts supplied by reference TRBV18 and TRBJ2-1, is NAGVMQNPRHLVRRRGQEARLRCSPMKGHSHVYWYRQLPEEGLKFMVYLQKENIIDESGMPKERFSAEFPKEGPSILRIQQVVRGDSAAYFCASSPGQGIYNEQFFGPGTRLTVL.

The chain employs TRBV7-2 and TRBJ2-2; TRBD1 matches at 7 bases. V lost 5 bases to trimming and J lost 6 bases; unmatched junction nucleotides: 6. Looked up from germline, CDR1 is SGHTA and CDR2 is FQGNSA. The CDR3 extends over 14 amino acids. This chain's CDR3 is CASSLNRGPGELFF. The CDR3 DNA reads TGTGCCAGCAGCCTGAACAGGGGTCCCGGGGAGCTGTTTTTT.

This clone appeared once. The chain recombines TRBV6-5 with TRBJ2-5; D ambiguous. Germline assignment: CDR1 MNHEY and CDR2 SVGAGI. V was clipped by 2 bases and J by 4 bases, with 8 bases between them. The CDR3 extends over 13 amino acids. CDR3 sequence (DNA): TGTGCCAGCAGTTACGACCGCCTAGAGACCCAGTACTTC. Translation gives CASSYDRLETQYF.

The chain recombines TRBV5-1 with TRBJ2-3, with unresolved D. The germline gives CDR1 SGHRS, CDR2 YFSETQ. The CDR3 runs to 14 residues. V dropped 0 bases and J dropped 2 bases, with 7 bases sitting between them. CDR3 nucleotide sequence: TGCGCCAGCAGCTTGGTGGCGGACACAGATACGCAGTATTTT. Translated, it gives CASSLVADTDTQYF.

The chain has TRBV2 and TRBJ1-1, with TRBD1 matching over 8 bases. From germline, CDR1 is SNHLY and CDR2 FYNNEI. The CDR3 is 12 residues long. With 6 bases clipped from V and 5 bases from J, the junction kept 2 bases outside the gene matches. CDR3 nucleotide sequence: TGTGCCAGCAGGAGGACAGGGACTGAAGCTTTCTTT. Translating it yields CASRRTGTEAFF.

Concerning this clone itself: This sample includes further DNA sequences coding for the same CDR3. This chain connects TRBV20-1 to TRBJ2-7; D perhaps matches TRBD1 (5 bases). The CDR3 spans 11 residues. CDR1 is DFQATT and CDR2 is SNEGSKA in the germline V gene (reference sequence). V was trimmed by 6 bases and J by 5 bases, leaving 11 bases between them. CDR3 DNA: TGCAGTGCCGGGCAGGGCCACGAGCAGTACTTC. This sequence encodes CSAGQGHEQYF.

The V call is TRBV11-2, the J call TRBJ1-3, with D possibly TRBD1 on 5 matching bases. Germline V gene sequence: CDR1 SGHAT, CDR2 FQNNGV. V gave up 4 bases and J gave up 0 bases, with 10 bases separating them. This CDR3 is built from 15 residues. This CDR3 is CASSSRQTSGNTIYF. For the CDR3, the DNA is TGTGCCAGCAGCTCCAGACAGACCTCTGGAAACACCATATATTTT.